This is a list of T cell receptor beta chains from one sample in a study of blood T cell repertoires in COVID-19. Assay: immunoSEQ multiplex PCR; the TCRdb copy retains only in-frame clones and omits some. The table shows 250,000 to 350,000 clones, with roughly 89% occurring only once. The sample was PBMCs or T cells enriched from blood (not recorded which). The receptors originated from a woman between 18 and 29 years old with acute COVID-19. Both conserved end residues are part of each CDR3. Fields, in order: CDR3 protein, CDR3 DNA, clone size, D gene, V gene, J gene. The D gene is left open where the match is weak. The size field is filled for only some rows; it gives once, few, many or a size class.

cdr3_aa: CASRSGETFF; cdr3_nt: TGTGCCAGCCGGTCAGGGGAGACTTTCTTT; clone_size: NA; d_call: NA; v_call: TRBV12-3/TRBV12-4; j_call: TRBJ1-1
cdr3_aa: CASSQERRRESLEQYF; cdr3_nt: TGCGCCAGCAGCCAAGAAAGGCGACGGGAGTCGCTCGAGCAGTACTTC; clone_size: once; d_call: NA; v_call: TRBV4-1; j_call: TRBJ2-7
cdr3_aa: CASSHDRGYGYTF; cdr3_nt: TGTGCCAGCAGTCACGACAGGGGCTATGGCTACACCTTC; clone_size: NA; d_call: TRBD1; v_call: TRBV5-5; j_call: TRBJ1-2
cdr3_aa: CASSGPGQGSYNEQFF; cdr3_nt: TGTGCCAGCAGCGGCCCTGGACAGGGAAGCTACAATGAGCAGTTCTTC; clone_size: once; d_call: TRBD1; v_call: TRBV9; j_call: TRBJ2-1
cdr3_aa: CASSQERWEDEQFF; cdr3_nt: TGTGCCAGCAGCCAAGAAAGGTGGGAGGATGAGCAGTTCTTC; clone_size: NA; d_call: NA; v_call: TRBV3-1/TRBV3-2; j_call: TRBJ2-1
cdr3_aa: CSASPDSNTEAFF; cdr3_nt: TGCAGTGCTAGTCCGGACTCGAACACTGAAGCTTTCTTT; clone_size: NA; d_call: NA; v_call: TRBV20-1; j_call: TRBJ1-1
cdr3_aa: CASSQTGPRRKLFF; cdr3_nt: TGTGCCAGCAGTCAGACAGGGCCAAGGAGAAAACTGTTTTTT; clone_size: NA; d_call: TRBD1; v_call: TRBV6-5; j_call: TRBJ1-4
cdr3_aa: CASSDSIGGSTDTQYF; cdr3_nt: TGTGCCAGCAGTGACTCTATAGGCGGGAGCACAGATACGCAGTATTTT; clone_size: NA; d_call: NA; v_call: TRBV6-4; j_call: TRBJ2-3
cdr3_aa: CASSWGETNEKLFF; cdr3_nt: TGTGCCAGCAGCTGGGGGGAGACTAATGAAAAACTGTTTTTT; clone_size: NA; d_call: NA; v_call: TRBV7-9; j_call: TRBJ1-4
cdr3_aa: CASSSDRDGYTF; cdr3_nt: TGCGCCAGCAGCTCCGACAGGGACGGCTACACCTTC; clone_size: NA; d_call: TRBD1; v_call: TRBV5-1; j_call: TRBJ1-2
cdr3_aa: CASSSYNEQFF; cdr3_nt: TGTGCCAGCAGCTCTTACAATGAGCAGTTCTTC; clone_size: NA; d_call: NA; v_call: TRBV3-1/TRBV3-2; j_call: TRBJ2-1
cdr3_aa: CASSLGQGLQPQHF; cdr3_nt: TGTGCCAGCAGTCTGGGGCAGGGGCTTCAGCCCCAGCATTTT; clone_size: few; d_call: NA; v_call: TRBV25-1; j_call: TRBJ1-5
cdr3_aa: CASSSGTGYAVNYGYTF; cdr3_nt: TGTGCCAGCAGTTCCGGGACAGGGTACGCCGTCAACTATGGCTACACCTTC; clone_size: NA; d_call: TRBD1; v_call: TRBV27; j_call: TRBJ1-2
cdr3_aa: CASSPRAGVSYEQYF; cdr3_nt: TGTGCCAGCAGCCCCCGGGCAGGGGTCTCCTACGAGCAGTACTTC; clone_size: few; d_call: NA; v_call: TRBV14; j_call: TRBJ2-7
cdr3_aa: CSVEVPGHGSYEQYF; cdr3_nt: TGCAGCGTTGAAGTTCCGGGACACGGATCCTACGAGCAGTACTTC; clone_size: once; d_call: NA; v_call: TRBV29-1; j_call: TRBJ2-7
cdr3_aa: CASSLGETGSSGYTF; cdr3_nt: TGCGCCAGCAGCTTGGGTGAGACAGGGAGTTCTGGCTACACCTTC; clone_size: few; d_call: TRBD1; v_call: TRBV5-1; j_call: TRBJ1-2
cdr3_aa: CASSDIASGSTDTQYF; cdr3_nt: TGTGCCAGCAGTGACATTGCTAGCGGGAGCACAGATACGCAGTATTTT; clone_size: NA; d_call: TRBD2; v_call: TRBV6-4; j_call: TRBJ2-3
cdr3_aa: CASSQEVASGRAGVTYNEQFF; cdr3_nt: TGTGCCAGCAGCCAAGAGGTTGCGAGCGGGAGGGCCGGTGTCACCTACAATGAGCAGTTCTTC; clone_size: NA; d_call: TRBD2; v_call: TRBV4-2; j_call: TRBJ2-1
cdr3_aa: CASSRDRGPTGELFF; cdr3_nt: TGTGCCAGCAGTCGGGACAGGGGGCCCACCGGGGAGCTGTTTTTT; clone_size: NA; d_call: TRBD1; v_call: TRBV6-4; j_call: TRBJ2-2
cdr3_aa: CASSRQREVTDTQYF; cdr3_nt: TGCGCCAGCAGCCGACAGCGGGAGGTCACAGATACGCAGTATTTT; clone_size: NA; d_call: TRBD2; v_call: TRBV5-1; j_call: TRBJ2-3
cdr3_aa: CASSLREEAFF; cdr3_nt: TGTGCCAGCAGCCTGCGGGAGGAAGCTTTCTTT; clone_size: NA; d_call: NA; v_call: TRBV7-9; j_call: TRBJ1-1
cdr3_aa: CASSPGSGSNQPQHF; cdr3_nt: TGTGCCAGCAGCCCAGGGAGCGGGAGCAATCAGCCCCAGCATTTT; clone_size: NA; d_call: NA; v_call: TRBV6-5; j_call: TRBJ1-5
cdr3_aa: CASSLAALGTEAFF; cdr3_nt: TGTGCCAGCAGCTTAGCAGCCCTCGGCACTGAAGCTTTCTTT; clone_size: few; d_call: NA; v_call: TRBV7-9; j_call: TRBJ1-1
cdr3_aa: CASSETQRYGYGYTF; cdr3_nt: TGTGCCAGCAGTGAAACCCAGCGCTACGGCTATGGCTACACCTTC; clone_size: NA; d_call: NA; v_call: TRBV2; j_call: TRBJ1-2
cdr3_aa: CASSLGGPGNTIYF; cdr3_nt: TGTGCCAGCAGTCTCGGGGGTCCCGGAAACACCATATATTTT; clone_size: NA; d_call: NA; v_call: TRBV28; j_call: TRBJ1-3
cdr3_aa: CASSPRRRRRDRLFNYGYTF; cdr3_nt: TGTGCCAGCAGCCCCCGAAGACGCCGGAGGGACAGATTATTTAACTATGGCTACACCTTC; clone_size: NA; d_call: NA; v_call: TRBV21-1; j_call: TRBJ1-2
cdr3_aa: CASSPGTGGAGMQPQHF; cdr3_nt: TGTGCCAGCAGCCCCGGGACAGGGGGCGCGGGTATGCAGCCCCAGCATTTT; clone_size: NA; d_call: TRBD1; v_call: TRBV2; j_call: TRBJ1-5
cdr3_aa: CASSVGWTSGSSEQFF; cdr3_nt: TGTGCCAGCAGCGTAGGATGGACTAGCGGGAGCAGCGAGCAGTTCTTC; clone_size: NA; d_call: TRBD2; v_call: TRBV9; j_call: TRBJ2-1
cdr3_aa: CASSPRASGSSSYEQYF; cdr3_nt: TGTGCCAGTAGTCCCCGGGCTAGCGGGAGCTCATCATACGAGCAGTACTTC; clone_size: few; d_call: TRBD2; v_call: TRBV19; j_call: TRBJ2-7
cdr3_aa: CASSTPGQGIEAFF; cdr3_nt: TGTGCCAGCAGTACACCGGGACAGGGAATTGAAGCTTTCTTT; clone_size: NA; d_call: TRBD1; v_call: TRBV28; j_call: TRBJ1-1
cdr3_aa: CASNMGQGLNSPLHF; cdr3_nt: TGTGCCAGTAATATGGGACAGGGACTTAATTCACCCCTCCACTTT; clone_size: NA; d_call: TRBD1; v_call: TRBV19; j_call: TRBJ1-6
cdr3_aa: CASKAAGGSYEQYF; cdr3_nt: TGTGCCAGCAAGGCGGCGGGAGGCTCCTACGAGCAGTACTTC; clone_size: NA; d_call: TRBD2; v_call: TRBV6-5; j_call: TRBJ2-7
cdr3_aa: CASSLAAGTPNQPQHF; cdr3_nt: TGTGCCAGCAGCTTAGCTGCCGGGACACCGAATCAGCCCCAGCATTTT; clone_size: NA; d_call: NA; v_call: TRBV7-9; j_call: TRBJ1-5
cdr3_aa: CASSPLAGEWNEQFF; cdr3_nt: TGTGCCAGCAGCCCACTAGCGGGAGAATGGAATGAGCAGTTCTTC; clone_size: few; d_call: TRBD2; v_call: TRBV3-1/TRBV3-2; j_call: TRBJ2-1
cdr3_aa: CASSLSLTGQGEKLFF; cdr3_nt: TGTGCCAGCAGTTTATCCCTGACAGGGCAAGGGGAAAAACTGTTTTTT; clone_size: NA; d_call: TRBD1; v_call: TRBV28; j_call: TRBJ1-4
cdr3_aa: CATRGASSYEQYF; cdr3_nt: TGTGCCACCAGAGGCGCTAGCTCCTACGAGCAGTACTTC; clone_size: NA; d_call: NA; v_call: TRBV24-1; j_call: TRBJ2-7
cdr3_aa: CAWSSTGYEQYF; cdr3_nt: TGTGCCTGGAGTTCCACAGGGTACGAGCAGTACTTC; clone_size: NA; d_call: NA; v_call: TRBV30; j_call: TRBJ2-7
cdr3_aa: CAWSITGQYQPQHF; cdr3_nt: TGTGCCTGGAGTATTACAGGGCAATATCAGCCCCAGCATTTT; clone_size: NA; d_call: NA; v_call: TRBV30; j_call: TRBJ1-5
cdr3_aa: CASSYGSGRASYEQYF; cdr3_nt: TGTGCCAGCAGTTACGGTAGCGGGAGGGCCAGCTACGAGCAGTACTTC; clone_size: NA; d_call: TRBD2; v_call: TRBV6-2/TRBV6-3; j_call: TRBJ2-7
cdr3_aa: CASTSAGGNSYSPLHF; cdr3_nt: TGTGCCAGCACATCCGCGGGGGGAAACAGTTATTCACCCCTCCACTTT; clone_size: NA; d_call: NA; v_call: TRBV18; j_call: TRBJ1-6
cdr3_aa: CASSLSSLGDSPLHF; cdr3_nt: TGTGCCAGCAGCCTCTCGTCCTTAGGGGATTCACCCCTCCACTTT; clone_size: NA; d_call: NA; v_call: TRBV7-9; j_call: TRBJ1-6
cdr3_aa: CASSRDRGDQETQYF; cdr3_nt: TGTGCCAGCAGCCGAGACAGGGGGGACCAAGAGACCCAGTACTTC; clone_size: NA; d_call: TRBD1; v_call: TRBV4-2; j_call: TRBJ2-5
cdr3_aa: CASRPGQSNQPQHF; cdr3_nt: TGTGCCAGCAGACCGGGACAGTCCAATCAGCCCCAGCATTTT; clone_size: NA; d_call: TRBD1; v_call: TRBV27; j_call: TRBJ1-5
cdr3_aa: CAWSGGQARRQPQHF; cdr3_nt: TGTGCCTGGAGTGGAGGACAAGCCCGCAGGCAGCCCCAGCATTTT; clone_size: NA; d_call: NA; v_call: TRBV30; j_call: TRBJ1-5
cdr3_aa: CATGSLGAGVYTGELFF; cdr3_nt: TGTGCCACCGGATCACTAGGGGCGGGAGTGTACACCGGGGAGCTGTTTTTT; clone_size: NA; d_call: TRBD2; v_call: TRBV24-1; j_call: TRBJ2-2
cdr3_aa: CASSSPTQAFF; cdr3_nt: TGTGCCAGCAGCTCGCCCACACAAGCTTTCTTT; clone_size: once; d_call: NA; v_call: TRBV21-1; j_call: TRBJ1-1
cdr3_aa: CASRDFYRGGGYTF; cdr3_nt: TGTGCCAGCAGGGACTTTTACAGGGGCGGAGGCTACACCTTC; clone_size: NA; d_call: TRBD1; v_call: TRBV2; j_call: TRBJ1-2
cdr3_aa: CASSLLSIEQYF; cdr3_nt: TGTGCCAGCAGTTTACTATCTATCGAGCAGTACTTC; clone_size: once; d_call: NA; v_call: TRBV28; j_call: TRBJ2-7
cdr3_aa: CASSELTPGWTGERYEQYF; cdr3_nt: TGTGCCAGCAGTGAGCTTACGCCGGGATGGACAGGGGAGAGATACGAGCAGTACTTC; clone_size: NA; d_call: TRBD1; v_call: TRBV6-1; j_call: TRBJ2-7
cdr3_aa: CATSDFPVGGRSPLHF; cdr3_nt: TGTGCCACCAGTGATTTCCCAGTGGGGGGGCGATCACCCCTCCACTTT; clone_size: NA; d_call: NA; v_call: TRBV24-1; j_call: TRBJ1-6
cdr3_aa: CAWSPQGYYGYTF; cdr3_nt: TGTGCCTGGAGTCCCCAGGGTTACTATGGCTACACCTTC; clone_size: NA; d_call: NA; v_call: TRBV30; j_call: TRBJ1-2
cdr3_aa: CASSLGEAAGGHDKNIQYF; cdr3_nt: TGTGCCAGCAGCTTAGGAGAAGCTGCGGGAGGCCATGACAAAAACATTCAGTACTTC; clone_size: once; d_call: TRBD2; v_call: TRBV7-9; j_call: TRBJ2-4
cdr3_aa: CASSLSSGYTDTQYF; cdr3_nt: TGCGCCAGCAGTCTTTCTAGCGGATACACAGATACGCAGTATTTT; clone_size: NA; d_call: TRBD2; v_call: TRBV10-1; j_call: TRBJ2-3
cdr3_aa: CAWSSTGVGYTF; cdr3_nt: TGTGCCTGGAGTTCAACAGGGGTCGGCTACACCTTC; clone_size: once; d_call: TRBD1; v_call: TRBV30; j_call: TRBJ1-2